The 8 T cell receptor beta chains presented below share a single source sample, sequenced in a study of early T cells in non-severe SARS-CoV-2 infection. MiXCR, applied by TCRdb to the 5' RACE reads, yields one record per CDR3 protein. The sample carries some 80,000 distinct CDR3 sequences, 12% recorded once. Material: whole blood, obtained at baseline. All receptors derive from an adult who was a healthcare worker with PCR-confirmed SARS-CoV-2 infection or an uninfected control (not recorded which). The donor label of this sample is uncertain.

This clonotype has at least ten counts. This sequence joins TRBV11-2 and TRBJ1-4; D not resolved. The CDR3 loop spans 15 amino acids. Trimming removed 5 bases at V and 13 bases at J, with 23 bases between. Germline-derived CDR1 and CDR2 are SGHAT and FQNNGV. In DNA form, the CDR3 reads TGTGCCAGCAGCCCAGACCATTCCTCTGTATTTGGACTGTTTTTT. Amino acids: CASSPDHSSVFGLFF. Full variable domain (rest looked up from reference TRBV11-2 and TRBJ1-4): EAGVAQSPRYKIIEKRQSVAFWCNPISGHATLYWYQQILGQGPKLLIQFQNNGVVDDSQLPKDRFSAERLKGVDSTLKIQPAKLEDSAVYLCASSPDHSSVFGLFFGSGTQLSVL.

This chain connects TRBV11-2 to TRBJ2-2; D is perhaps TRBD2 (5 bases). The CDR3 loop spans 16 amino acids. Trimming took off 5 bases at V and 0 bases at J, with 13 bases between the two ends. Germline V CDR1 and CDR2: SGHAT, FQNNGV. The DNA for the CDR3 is TGTGCCAGCAGCCGCAACCGGGGAACGAACACCGGGGAGCTGTTTTTT. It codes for CASSRNRGTNTGELFF. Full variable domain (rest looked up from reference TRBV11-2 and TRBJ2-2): EAGVAQSPRYKIIEKRQSVAFWCNPISGHATLYWYQQILGQGPKLLIQFQNNGVVDDSQLPKDRFSAERLKGVDSTLKIQPAKLEDSAVYLCASSRNRGTNTGELFFGEGSRLTVL.

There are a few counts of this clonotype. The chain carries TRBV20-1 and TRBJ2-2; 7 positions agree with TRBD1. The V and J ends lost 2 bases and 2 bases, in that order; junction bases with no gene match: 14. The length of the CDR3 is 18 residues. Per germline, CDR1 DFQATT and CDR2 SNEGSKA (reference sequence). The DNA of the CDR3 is TGCAGTGCTAGACCCTACAGGGGCCCGGACTCAAACACCGGGGAGCTGTTTTTT. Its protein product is CSARPYRGPDSNTGELFF.

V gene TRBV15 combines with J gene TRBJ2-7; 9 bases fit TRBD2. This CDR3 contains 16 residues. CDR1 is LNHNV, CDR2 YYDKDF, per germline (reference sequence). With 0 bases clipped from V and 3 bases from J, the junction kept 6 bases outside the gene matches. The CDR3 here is CATSRDRIAGDYEQYF. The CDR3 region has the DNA TGTGCCACCAGCAGAGATAGAATAGCGGGGGACTACGAGCAGTACTTC. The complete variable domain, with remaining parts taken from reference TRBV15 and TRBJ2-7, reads DAMVIQNPRYQVTQFGKPVTLSCSQTLNHNVMYWYQQKSSQAPKLLFHYYDKDFNNEADTPDNFQSRRPNTSFCFLDIRSPGLGDTAMYLCATSRDRIAGDYEQYFGPGTRLTVT.

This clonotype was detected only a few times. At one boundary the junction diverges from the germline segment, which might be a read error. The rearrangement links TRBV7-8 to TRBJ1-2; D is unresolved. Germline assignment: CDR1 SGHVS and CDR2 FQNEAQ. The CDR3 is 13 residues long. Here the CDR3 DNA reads TGTGCCAGCAGCCCCTCCCTACTGGTCCTCGCCGCCTTC. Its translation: CASSPSLLVLAAF.

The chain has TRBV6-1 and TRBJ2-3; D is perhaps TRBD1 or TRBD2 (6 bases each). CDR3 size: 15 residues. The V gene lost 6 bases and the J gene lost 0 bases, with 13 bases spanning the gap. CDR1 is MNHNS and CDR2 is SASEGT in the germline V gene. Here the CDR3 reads CASRAWGASTDTQYF. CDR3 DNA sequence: TGTGCCAGCAGGGCGTGGGGGGCGAGCACAGATACGCAGTATTTT.

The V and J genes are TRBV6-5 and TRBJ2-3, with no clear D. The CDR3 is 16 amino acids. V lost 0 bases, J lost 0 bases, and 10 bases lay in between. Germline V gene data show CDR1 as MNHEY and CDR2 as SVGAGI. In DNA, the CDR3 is TGTGCCAGCAGTTACTCGATAGCACAGAGCACAGATACGCAGTATTTT. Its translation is CASSYSIAQSTDTQYF.

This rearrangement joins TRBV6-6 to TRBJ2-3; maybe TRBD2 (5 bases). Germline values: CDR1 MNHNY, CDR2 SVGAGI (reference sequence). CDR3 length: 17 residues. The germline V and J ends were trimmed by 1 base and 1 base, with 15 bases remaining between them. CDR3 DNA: TGTGCCAGCAGTTACTACCTCCAGGAGGCGGGCACAGATACGCAGTATTTT. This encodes CASSYYLQEAGTDTQYF.